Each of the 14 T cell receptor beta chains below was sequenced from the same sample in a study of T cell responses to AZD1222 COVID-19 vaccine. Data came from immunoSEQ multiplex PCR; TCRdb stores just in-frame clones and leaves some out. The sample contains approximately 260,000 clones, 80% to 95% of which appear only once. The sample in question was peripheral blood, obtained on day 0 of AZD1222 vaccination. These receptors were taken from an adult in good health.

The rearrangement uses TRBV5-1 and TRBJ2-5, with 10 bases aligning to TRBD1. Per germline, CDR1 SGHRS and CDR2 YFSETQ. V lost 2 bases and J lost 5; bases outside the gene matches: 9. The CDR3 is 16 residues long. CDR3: CASSLGGQGPEETQYF. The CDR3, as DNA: TGCGCCAGCAGCTTAGGGGGACAGGGGCCCGAGGAGACCCAGTACTTC.

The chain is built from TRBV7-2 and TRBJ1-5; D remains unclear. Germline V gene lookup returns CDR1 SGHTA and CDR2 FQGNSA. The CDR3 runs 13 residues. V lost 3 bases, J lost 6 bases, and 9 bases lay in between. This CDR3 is CASSFTAGQPQHF. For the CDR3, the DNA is TGTGCCAGCAGCTTTACAGCCGGTCAGCCCCAGCATTTT. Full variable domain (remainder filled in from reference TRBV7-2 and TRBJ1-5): GAGVSQSPSNKVTEKGKDVELRCDPISGHTALYWYRQSLGQGLEFLIYFQGNSAPDKSGLPSDRFSAERTGGSVSTLTIQRTQQEDSAVYLCASSFTAGQPQHFGDGTRLSIL.

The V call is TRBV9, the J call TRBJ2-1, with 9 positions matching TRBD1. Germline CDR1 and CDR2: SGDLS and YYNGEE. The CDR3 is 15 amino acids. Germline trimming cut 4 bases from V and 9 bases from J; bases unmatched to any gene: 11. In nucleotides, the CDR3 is TGTGCCAGCAGCCCCCAGGCAACAGGGGGCATTGAGCAGTTCTTC. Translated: CASSPQATGGIEQFF.

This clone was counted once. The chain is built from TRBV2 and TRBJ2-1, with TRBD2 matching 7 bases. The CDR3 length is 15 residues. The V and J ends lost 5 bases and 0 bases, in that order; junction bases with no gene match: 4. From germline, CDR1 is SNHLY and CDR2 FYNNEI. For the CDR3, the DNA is TGTGCCAGCAGTCCTCTAGCGGCCTCCTACAATGAGCAGTTCTTC. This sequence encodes CASSPLAASYNEQFF.

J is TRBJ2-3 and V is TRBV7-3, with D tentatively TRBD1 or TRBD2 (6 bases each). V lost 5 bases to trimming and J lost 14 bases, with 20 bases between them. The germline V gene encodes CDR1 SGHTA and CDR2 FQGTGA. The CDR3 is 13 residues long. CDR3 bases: TGTGCCAGCAGCCCTAGGGGGGCTAGTTTTGCGTATTTT. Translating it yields CASSPRGASFAYF.

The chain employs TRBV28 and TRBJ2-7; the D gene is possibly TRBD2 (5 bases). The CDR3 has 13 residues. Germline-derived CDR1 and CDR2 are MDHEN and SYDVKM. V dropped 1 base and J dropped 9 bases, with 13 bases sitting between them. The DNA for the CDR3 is TGTGCCAGCAGTTTATTAATCCGAGGAGGGCAGTACTTC. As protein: CASSLLIRGGQYF.

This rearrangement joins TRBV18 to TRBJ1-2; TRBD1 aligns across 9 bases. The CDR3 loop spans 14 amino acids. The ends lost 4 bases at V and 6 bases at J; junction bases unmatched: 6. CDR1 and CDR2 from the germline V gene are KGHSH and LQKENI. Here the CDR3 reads CASSLNTGGNGYTF. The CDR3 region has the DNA TGTGCCAGCTCACTTAACACAGGGGGCAATGGCTACACCTTC.

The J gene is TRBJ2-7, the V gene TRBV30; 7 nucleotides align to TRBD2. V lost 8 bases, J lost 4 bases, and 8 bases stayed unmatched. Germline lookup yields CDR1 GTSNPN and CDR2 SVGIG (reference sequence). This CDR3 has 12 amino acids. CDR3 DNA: TGTGCCCACTCTAGCGGCGGGTACGAGCAGTACTTC. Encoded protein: CAHSSGGYEQYF.

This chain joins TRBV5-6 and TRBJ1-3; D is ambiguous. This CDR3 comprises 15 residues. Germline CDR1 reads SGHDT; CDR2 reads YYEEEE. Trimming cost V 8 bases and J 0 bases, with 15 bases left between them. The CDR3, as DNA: TGTGCCAGTCAACCGAGGCGAATCTCTGGAAACACCATATATTTT. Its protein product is CASQPRRISGNTIYF.

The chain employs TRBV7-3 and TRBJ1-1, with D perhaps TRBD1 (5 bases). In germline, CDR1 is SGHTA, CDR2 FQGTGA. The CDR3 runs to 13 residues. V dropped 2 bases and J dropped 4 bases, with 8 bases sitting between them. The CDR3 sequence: CASSLSGTTEAFF. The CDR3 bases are TGTGCCAGCAGCTTATCTGGGACCACTGAAGCTTTCTTT.

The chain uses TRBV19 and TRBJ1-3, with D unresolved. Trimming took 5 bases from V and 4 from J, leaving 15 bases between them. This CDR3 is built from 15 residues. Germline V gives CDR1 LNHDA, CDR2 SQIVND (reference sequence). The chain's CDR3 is CASSPEAAPGNTIYF. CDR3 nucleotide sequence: TGTGCCAGTAGTCCGGAGGCTGCTCCGGGAAACACCATATATTTT.

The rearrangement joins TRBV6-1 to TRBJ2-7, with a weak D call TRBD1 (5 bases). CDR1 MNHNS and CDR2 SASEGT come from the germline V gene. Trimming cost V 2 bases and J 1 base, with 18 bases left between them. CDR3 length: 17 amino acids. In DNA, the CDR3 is TGTGCCAGCAGTGAAAGGTTCGCAGGGATGTATTCCTACGAGCAGTACTTC. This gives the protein CASSERFAGMYSYEQYF.

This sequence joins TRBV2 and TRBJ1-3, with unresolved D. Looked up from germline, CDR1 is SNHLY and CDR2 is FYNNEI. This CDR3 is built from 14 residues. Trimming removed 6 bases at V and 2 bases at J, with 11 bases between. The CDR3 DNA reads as TGTGCCAGCAGCGCTGAAGGAGCTGGAAACACCATATATTTT. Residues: CASSAEGAGNTIYF.

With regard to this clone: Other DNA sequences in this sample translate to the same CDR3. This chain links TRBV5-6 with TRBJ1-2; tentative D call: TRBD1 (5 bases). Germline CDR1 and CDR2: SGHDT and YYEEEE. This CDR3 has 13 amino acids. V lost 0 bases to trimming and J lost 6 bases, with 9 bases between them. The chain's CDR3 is CASSLGQGDGYTF. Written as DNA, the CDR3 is TGTGCCAGCAGCTTGGGTCAGGGCGATGGCTACACCTTC.